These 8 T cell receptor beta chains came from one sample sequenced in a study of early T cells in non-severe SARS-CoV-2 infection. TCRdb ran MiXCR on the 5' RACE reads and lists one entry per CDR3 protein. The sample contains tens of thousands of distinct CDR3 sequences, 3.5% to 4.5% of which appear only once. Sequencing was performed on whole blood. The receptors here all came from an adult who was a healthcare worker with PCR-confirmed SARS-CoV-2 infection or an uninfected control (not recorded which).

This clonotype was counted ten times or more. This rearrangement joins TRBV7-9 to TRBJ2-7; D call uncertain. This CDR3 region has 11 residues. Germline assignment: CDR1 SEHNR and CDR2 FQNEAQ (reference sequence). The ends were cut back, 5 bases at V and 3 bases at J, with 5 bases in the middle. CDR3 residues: CASSPLYEQYF. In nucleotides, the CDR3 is TGTGCCAGCAGCCCGCTCTACGAGCAGTACTTC.

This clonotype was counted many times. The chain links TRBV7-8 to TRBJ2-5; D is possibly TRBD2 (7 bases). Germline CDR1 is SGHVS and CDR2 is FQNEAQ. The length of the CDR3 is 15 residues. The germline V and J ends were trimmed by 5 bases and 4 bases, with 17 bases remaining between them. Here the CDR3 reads CASSLWGGFPETQYF. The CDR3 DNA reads TGTGCCAGCAGCCTTTGGGGGGGCTTCCCAGAGACCCAGTACTTC. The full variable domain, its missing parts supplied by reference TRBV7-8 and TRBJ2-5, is GAGVSQSPRYKVAKRGQDVALRCDPISGHVSLFWYQQALGQGPEFLTYFQNEAQLDKSGLPSDRFFAERPEGSVSTLKIQRTQQEDSAVYLCASSLWGGFPETQYFGPGTRLLVL.

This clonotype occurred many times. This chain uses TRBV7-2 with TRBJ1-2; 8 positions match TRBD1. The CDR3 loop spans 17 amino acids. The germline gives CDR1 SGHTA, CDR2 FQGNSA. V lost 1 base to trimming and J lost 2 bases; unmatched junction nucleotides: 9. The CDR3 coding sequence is TGTGCCAGCAGCTTAGGAGGCAGGGGGCGAGTGAACTATGGCTACACCTTC. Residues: CASSLGGRGRVNYGYTF.

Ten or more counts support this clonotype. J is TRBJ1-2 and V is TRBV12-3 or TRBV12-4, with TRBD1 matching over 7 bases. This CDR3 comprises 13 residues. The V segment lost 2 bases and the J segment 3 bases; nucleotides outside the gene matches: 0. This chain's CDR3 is CASSLTGDYGYTF. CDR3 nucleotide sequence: TGTGCCAGCAGTTTAACAGGGGACTATGGCTACACCTTC.

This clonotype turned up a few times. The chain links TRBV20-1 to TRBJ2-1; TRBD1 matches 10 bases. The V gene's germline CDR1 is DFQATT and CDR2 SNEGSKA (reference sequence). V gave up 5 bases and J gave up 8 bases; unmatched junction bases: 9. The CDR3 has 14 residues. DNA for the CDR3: TGCAGTGCTGTGGACAGGGGGGCCGGGGATGAGCAGTTCTTC. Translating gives CSAVDRGAGDEQFF.

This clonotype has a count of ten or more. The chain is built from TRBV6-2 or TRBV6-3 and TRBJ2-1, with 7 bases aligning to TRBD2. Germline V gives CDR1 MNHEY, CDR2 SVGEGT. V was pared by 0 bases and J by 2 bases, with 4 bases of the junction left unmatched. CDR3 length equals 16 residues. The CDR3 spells CASSYSPAGPYNEQFF. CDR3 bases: TGTGCCAGCAGTTACTCCCCAGCGGGGCCCTACAATGAGCAGTTCTTC.

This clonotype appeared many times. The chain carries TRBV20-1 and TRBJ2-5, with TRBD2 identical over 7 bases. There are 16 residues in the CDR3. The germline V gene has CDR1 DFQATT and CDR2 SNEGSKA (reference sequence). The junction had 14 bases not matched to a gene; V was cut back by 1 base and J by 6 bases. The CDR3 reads CSARGFGGGEVKTQYF. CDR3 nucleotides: TGCAGTGCTAGAGGGTTTGGCGGGGGTGAAGTAAAGACCCAGTACTTC.

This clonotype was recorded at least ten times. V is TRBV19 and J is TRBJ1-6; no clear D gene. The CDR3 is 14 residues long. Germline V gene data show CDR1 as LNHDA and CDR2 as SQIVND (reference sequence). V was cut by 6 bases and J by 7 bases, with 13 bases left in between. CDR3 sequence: CASRAGVLNSPLHF. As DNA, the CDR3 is TGTGCCAGTAGAGCGGGTGTGTTGAATTCACCCCTCCACTTT.